This TCR beta chain was found in a study of neurological immune-mediated disorders. It was by 5'RACE with 10-nucleotide random UMIs that the cDNA was made. In every sequencing run, more than 170 million TCR-beta sequences were generated from 15-18 subjects. TCRdb recomputed calls from the 5' RACE reads with MiXCR, one row per CDR3 protein. The sample carries about 35,000 distinct CDR3 sequences, 3.5% to 4% recorded once. This clonotype has a count of ten or more. The V and J ends lost 3 bases and 5 bases respectively, with 5 bases between them. The CDR3 length is 11 residues. The germline gives CDR1 DFQATT, CDR2 SNEGSKA (reference sequence).

The receptor was isolated from a man younger than 45 with multiple sclerosis. Input material: PBMCs. The chain links TRBV20-1 to TRBJ2-1; tentatively, D is TRBD1 or TRBD2 (5 bases each). In DNA, the CDR3 is TGCAGTGCTAGGGGGGACAATGAGCAGTTCTTC. Residues: CSARGDNEQFF.